One sample yielded the 11 T cell receptor beta chains listed below, sequenced in a study of T-cell memory formation after mild COVID-19. TCRdb re-derived calls from the 5' RACE reads in MiXCR, one entry per CDR3 protein. The repertoire consists of about 110,000 distinct CDR3 sequences, with over 15% occurring once and the leading ten covering roughly 6%. Sequenced sample: PBMCs or a T cell subset sorted from them (not recorded which). The receptor source for this set is a man younger than 30 who had mild COVID-19 (a few samples of this study predate the infection). Cell type and time point are not known.

This clonotype was seen more than once but under ten times. The rearrangement uses TRBV7-9 and TRBJ2-2; D remains ambiguous. Germline-derived CDR1 and CDR2 are SEHNR and FQNEAQ (reference sequence). Trimming shortened V by 4 bases and J by 5 bases, and 8 bases separated the two germline ends. The CDR3 is 13 residues long. This CDR3 reads CASSSMATGELFF. The CDR3 region has the DNA TGTGCCAGCAGCTCGATGGCGACCGGGGAGCTGTTTTTT. Filled out from reference TRBV7-9 and TRBJ2-2, the complete variable domain reads DTGVSQNPRHKITKRGQNVTFRCDPISEHNRLYWYRQTLGQGPEFLTYFQNEAQLEKSRLLSDRFSAERPKGSFSTLEIQRTEQGDSAMYLCASSSMATGELFFGEGSRLTVL.

This clonotype was counted a few times. The chain uses TRBV7-3 and TRBJ2-7; tentative D call: TRBD2 (6 bases). V was trimmed by 3 bases and J by 2 bases, leaving 11 bases between them. The CDR3 is 14 amino acids. Germline CDR1 reads SGHTA; CDR2 reads FQGTGA. The CDR3 DNA reads as TGTGCCAGCAGCTTGTTCGGCGGGACCTACGAGCAGTACTTC. Residues: CASSLFGGTYEQYF.

The sample holds a few counts of this clonotype. The chain is built from TRBV5-1 and TRBJ2-3, with 7 bases fitting TRBD2. Germline CDR1 reads SGHRS; CDR2 reads YFSETQ. The junction had 14 bases not matched to a gene; V was cut back by 3 bases and J by 7 bases. The CDR3 runs 16 residues. CDR3 bases: TGCGCCAGCAGCTCCATGGTTGGCGGGGGAGCGAATACGCAGTATTTT. This translates into CASSSMVGGGANTQYF. The variable domain in full, completed from reference TRBV5-1 and TRBJ2-3, reads KAGVTQTPRYLIKTRGQQVTLSCSPISGHRSVSWYQQTPGQGLQFLFEYFSETQRNKGNFPGRFSGRQFSNSRSEMNVSTLELGDSALYLCASSSMVGGGANTQYFGPGTRLTVL.

CDR3: CASRWDRGTGELFF. The CDR3 DNA sequence: TGTGCCAGTAGGTGGGACAGGGGCACCGGGGAGCTGTTTTTT. The chain carries TRBV19 and TRBJ2-2; 10 bases are a match to TRBD1. V gave up 6 bases and J gave up 4 bases; unmatched junction bases: 2. There are 14 residues in the CDR3. Germline CDR1 LNHDA, CDR2 SQIVND (reference sequence).

This clonotype was detected many times. The rearrangement links TRBV12-3 or TRBV12-4 to TRBJ2-7; 8 bases agree with TRBD1. This CDR3 region has 12 residues. The junction had 3 bases not matched to a gene; V was cut back by 5 bases and J by 6 bases. The CDR3 DNA is TGTGCCAGCAGTCTCACAGGGGGCGAGCAGTACTTC. Residues: CASSLTGGEQYF.

V usage is TRBV12-3 or TRBV12-4 and J usage is TRBJ2-5; 8 bases are a match to TRBD2. The CDR3 has 14 amino acids. J lost 6 bases, V lost 0 bases, and 3 bases had no gene match. As DNA, the CDR3 is TGTGCCAGCAGTTTAGCTAGCGGGAAAAAGACCCAGTACTTC. Residues: CASSLASGKKTQYF.

Ten or more counts support this clonotype. The chain recombines TRBV5-5 with TRBJ2-3; 8 nucleotides align to TRBD1. Looked up from germline, CDR1 is SGHKS and CDR2 is YYEKEE (reference sequence). With 1 base clipped from V and 1 base from J, the junction kept 5 bases outside the gene matches. The CDR3 is made up of 16 amino acids. The CDR3 is CASSLSGQGGTDTQYF. In nucleotides, the CDR3 is TGTGCCAGCAGCTTGAGCGGACAGGGCGGCACAGATACGCAGTATTTT.

This clonotype was found a few times. This sequence joins TRBV5-1 and TRBJ2-3, with D unclear. Looked up from germline, CDR1 is SGHRS and CDR2 is YFSETQ. The V end lost 2 bases, the J end lost 8 bases, and 18 bases lay between the germline ends. This CDR3 is built from 15 residues. The chain's CDR3 is CASSFTTGLLGTQYF. In DNA form, the CDR3 reads TGCGCCAGCAGCTTCACAACGGGCCTGCTTGGTACGCAGTATTTT. Based on the CDR3 plus reference TRBV5-1 and TRBJ2-3, the full variable domain is KAGVTQTPRYLIKTRGQQVTLSCSPISGHRSVSWYQQTPGQGLQFLFEYFSETQRNKGNFPGRFSGRQFSNSRSEMNVSTLELGDSALYLCASSFTTGLLGTQYFGPGTRLTVL.

This clonotype came up once. V and J are TRBV24-1 and TRBJ1-5, with 8 nucleotides matching TRBD1. V dropped 9 bases and J dropped 5; count of bases not matched to a gene: 5. Germline CDR1 and CDR2: KGHDR and SFDVKD. The CDR3 has 13 residues. CDR3 sequence: CATCGTGDQPQHF. Here the CDR3 DNA reads TGTGCCACCTGCGGGACAGGAGATCAGCCCCAGCATTTT.

CDR3 loop: CASSGEVGGNQPQHF. DNA for the CDR3: TGTGCCAGCAGTGGGGAGGTGGGTGGCAATCAGCCCCAGCATTTT. The rearrangement uses TRBV6-1 and TRBJ1-5; D is ambiguous. Germline V gene lookup returns CDR1 MNHNS and CDR2 SASEGT. The germline V and J ends were trimmed by 4 bases and 2 bases, with 12 bases remaining between them. CDR3 length equals 15 residues.

The V and J genes are TRBV2 and TRBJ2-7; D call uncertain. The CDR3 consists of 13 residues. Germline CDR1 reads SNHLY; CDR2 reads FYNNEI. V lost 0 bases and J lost 5, with 8 bases in between. This CDR3 is CASSEAQIHEQYF. CDR3 in DNA: TGTGCCAGCAGTGAAGCTCAGATCCACGAGCAGTACTTC.